What follows are 29 T cell receptor beta chains derived from one specimen sequenced in a study of T-cell reconstitution after alpha-beta-depleted transplantation in children (dated by TCRdb to the mid-2010s). Beyond this particular receptor, the publication reports: Over the following months the frequencies of hyperexpanded clones went down, and after one year T-cell counts and TCRbeta diversity were mostly credited to newly produced T cells.

Explained via the paper, the treatment or condition label denotes: allogeneic hematopoietic cell transplantation with graft depleted of TCRalphabeta T cells and CD19 B cells. For these receptors, no antigen is known. The library was made by PCR. TCRdb names Illumina HiSeq 2500 as the instrument used. Molecular barcoding was employed in the preparation of TCR libraries, with unique molecular identifiers being used to normalize TCRbeta repertoire quantification. TCRdb's own reprocessing of the public reads used fastp at Q25 and MiXCR and kept productive beta chains. When rows share a CDR3 protein, they turn into one entry using the most common DNA and genes. Here the sample has fewer than 350,000 distinct CDR3 sequences; around 7.1% occur a single time. Around 9.8% of the sample goes to the ten largest clones. Here the sequenced sample was peripheral blood, taken 360 days after TCRalphabeta/CD19-depleted stem cell transplant. The receptors stem from a female patient aged 2-10 years who had a stem cell transplant for Fanconi anemia, so the T cells may come from the graft donor.

This clonotype was found many times. The CDR3: CASRKQGIKNIQYF. The DNA for the CDR3 is TGTGCCAGCAGGAAACAGGGGATCAAAAACATTCAGTACTTC. V gene TRBV6-1 combines with J gene TRBJ2-4; 7 nucleotides agree with TRBD1. The CDR3 has 14 amino acids. The V gene's germline CDR1 is MNHNS and CDR2 SASEGT. Trimming cost V 6 bases and J 3 bases; bases outside gene matches: 5.

This clonotype was detected ten times or more. The gene calls are TRBV11-2 and TRBJ1-4; 9 bases line up with TRBD1. Per germline, CDR1 SGHAT and CDR2 FQNNGV. With V trimmed by 5 bases and J by 2 bases, 6 bases remained unmatched. The CDR3 is made up of 16 amino acids. The CDR3 reads CASSPTGGITNEKLFF. The CDR3 DNA sequence: TGTGCCAGCAGCCCCACAGGGGGCATCACTAATGAAAAACTGTTTTTT.

This clonotype was counted only a few times. V and J are TRBV4-2 and TRBJ1-2; possible D gene TRBD1, 5 bases. The CDR3 loop spans 13 amino acids. Germline CDR1 and CDR2: LGHNA and YNFKEQ. Trimming stripped 4 bases from V and 6 bases from J, with 12 bases between. The CDR3 region is CASSLDKMNGYTF. The CDR3 nucleotides read TGTGCCAGCAGCCTGGACAAGATGAATGGCTACACCTTC.

V and J are TRBV11-2 and TRBJ2-6; D perhaps matches TRBD2 (5 bases). This CDR3 has 19 residues. Deletions cut 7 bases from V and 0 bases from J, with 22 bases between. Per germline, CDR1 SGHAT and CDR2 FQNNGV. The CDR3 nucleotides read TGTGCCAGCACCGGGGTGGCGGCGGGCGTAAACTCTGGGGCCAACGTCCTGACTTTC. This translates into CASTGVAAGVNSGANVLTF.

This clonotype was found a few times. The chain uses TRBV18 and TRBJ1-2, with D unclear. The CDR3 runs to 13 residues. CDR1 is KGHSH and CDR2 is LQKENI in the germline V gene. Between the trimmed V and J ends, which lost 1 base and 7 bases, there was a span of 10 bases. The CDR3 here is CASSPLRGLGYTF. The DNA of the CDR3 is TGTGCCAGCTCACCACTTAGAGGGCTTGGCTACACCTTC. Full variable domain (outside the CDR3, taken from reference TRBV18 and TRBJ1-2): NAGVMQNPRHLVRRRGQEARLRCSPMKGHSHVYWYRQLPEEGLKFMVYLQKENIIDESGMPKERFSAEFPKEGPSILRIQQVVRGDSAAYFCASSPLRGLGYTFGSGTRLTVV.

This clonotype was recorded many times. This chain connects TRBV5-1 to TRBJ1-2; D gene unclear. Germline assignment: CDR1 SGHRS and CDR2 YFSETQ. CDR3 length equals 15 residues. Trimming removed 0 bases from V and 0 bases from J, with 9 bases in between. The CDR3 loop reads CASSLGHLANYGYTF. In DNA, the CDR3 is TGCGCCAGCAGCTTGGGGCATCTTGCTAACTATGGCTACACCTTC.

CDR3 protein: CASSLWAGNYEQYF. CDR3 nucleotide sequence: TGCGCCAGCAGCCTGTGGGCAGGCAACTACGAGCAGTACTTC. This sequence joins TRBV5-1 and TRBJ2-7; D gene ambiguous. Germline V gives CDR1 SGHRS, CDR2 YFSETQ. The length of the CDR3 is 14 residues. Between the trimmed V and J ends, which lost 4 bases and 3 bases, there was a span of 14 bases.

This clonotype has just a few counts. V is TRBV3-1 and J is TRBJ2-3, with TRBD2 matching over 11 bases. The CDR3 contains 16 residues. CDR1 is LGHDT and CDR2 is YNNKEL in the germline V gene (reference sequence). Trimming cost V 4 bases and J 4 bases; bases outside gene matches: 7. CDR3: CASSLLAGASADTQYF. The CDR3 DNA sequence: TGTGCCAGCAGCCTACTAGCGGGAGCTTCCGCAGATACGCAGTATTTT.

The V and J genes are TRBV30 and TRBJ1-4; D unresolved. Germline V gene data show CDR1 as GTSNPN and CDR2 as SVGIG (reference sequence). The germline V and J ends were trimmed by 3 bases and 8 bases, with 7 bases remaining between them. This CDR3 is built from 11 residues. The CDR3 loop reads CAWRLKEKLFF. The CDR3 DNA sequence: TGTGCCTGGAGGCTGAAAGAAAAACTGTTTTTT.

This clonotype came up a few times. The CDR3 spells CASSLFRTAPGPRTDTQYF. The DNA for the CDR3 is TGCGCCAGCAGCTTGTTTAGGACTGCGCCGGGCCCACGCACAGATACGCAGTATTTT. The J gene is TRBJ2-3, the V gene TRBV5-1; TRBD2 might be the D (5 bases). V lost 1 base, J lost 1 base, and 22 bases lay in between. The CDR3 covers 19 residues. Germline V CDR1 and CDR2: SGHRS, YFSETQ.

This clonotype was counted ten times or more. The CDR3 spells CSVSEGQQNTGELFF. The CDR3 bases are TGCAGCGTTAGTGAAGGACAACAGAACACCGGGGAGCTGTTTTTT. The V call is TRBV29-1, the J call TRBJ2-2; D possibly corresponds to TRBD1 (5 bases). CDR3 size: 15 residues. CDR1 and CDR2 (germline): SQVTM, ANQGSEA. V lost 5 bases and J lost 1, with 14 bases in between.

This clonotype was seen more than once but under ten times. The chain has TRBV6-2 or TRBV6-3 and TRBJ2-6; D is unclear. The V end lost 6 bases, the J end lost 0 bases, and 9 bases lay between the germline ends. Germline CDR1 reads MNHEY; CDR2 reads SVGEGT. This CDR3 spans 15 amino acids. CDR3 residues: CASSPMDSGANVLTF. Written as DNA, the CDR3 is TGTGCCAGCAGCCCAATGGACTCTGGGGCCAACGTCCTGACTTTC.

The CDR3 bases are TGTGCCAGCTATACCGGGACAGGGCCCTACGAGCAGTACTTC. It translates to CASYTGTGPYEQYF. The J gene is TRBJ2-7, the V gene TRBV28, with 9 bases lining up with TRBD1. Germline loops: CDR1 MDHEN, CDR2 SYDVKM. V gave up 8 bases and J gave up 2 bases; unmatched junction bases: 7. The CDR3 is 14 residues long.

In its sample, this clonotype was seen many times. The rearrangement joins TRBV12-3 or TRBV12-4 to TRBJ2-7; possibly TRBD1 for D (6 bases). V lost 5 bases to trimming and J lost 2 bases, with 13 bases between them. The CDR3 contains 14 residues. CDR3 DNA sequence: TGTGCCAGCAGTCCAGGGGTTCTCCCCTACGAGCAGTACTTC. This codes for CASSPGVLPYEQYF.

The chain combines TRBV9 with TRBJ2-7; 9 bases agree with TRBD1. This CDR3 region has 16 residues. Germline V gene sequence: CDR1 SGDLS, CDR2 YYNGEE. V trimming: 3 bases; J trimming: 4 bases; junction bases outside the gene matches: 11. The CDR3: CASSAKTWTGVYEQYF. The CDR3 DNA is TGTGCCAGCAGCGCTAAAACCTGGACAGGGGTGTACGAGCAGTACTTC.

In its sample, this clonotype was seen many times. The chain employs TRBV4-2 and TRBJ1-5; D is unclear. The CDR3 covers 12 residues. CDR1 is LGHNA, CDR2 YNFKEQ, per germline. Trimming stripped 3 bases from V and 4 bases from J, with 4 bases between. In DNA form, the CDR3 reads TGTGCCAGCAGCCACGGGAATCAGCCCCAGCATTTT. Encoded protein: CASSHGNQPQHF.

The chain recombines TRBV2 with TRBJ2-5; 15 bases agree with TRBD2. Trimming at V came to 4 bases and at J to 4 bases, leaving 4 bases not matched to a gene. The V gene's germline CDR1 is SNHLY and CDR2 FYNNEI. This CDR3 region has 16 residues. The DNA of the CDR3 is TGTGCCAGCAGTGGTCGGACTAGCGGGAGGGGAGAGACCCAGTACTTC. Protein sequence: CASSGRTSGRGETQYF.

This clonotype was recorded at least ten times. The gene calls are TRBV27 and TRBJ1-1, with 9 bases fitting TRBD1. The ends lost 5 bases at V and 1 base at J; junction bases unmatched: 8. The CDR3 is 16 residues long. Germline V gene sequence: CDR1 MNHEY, CDR2 SMNVEV (reference sequence). CDR3 protein: CASSLWTGVSNTEAFF. For the CDR3, the DNA is TGTGCCAGCAGTCTATGGACAGGGGTGTCGAACACTGAAGCTTTCTTT.

This clonotype was observed a handful of times. This sequence joins TRBV20-1 and TRBJ2-5; no clear D. CDR1 is DFQATT and CDR2 is SNEGSKA in the germline V gene (reference sequence). The CDR3 is 14 residues long. V was trimmed by 6 bases and J by 3 bases, leaving 17 bases between them. The DNA for the CDR3 is TGCAGTGCCCAAGGCCCGGGCCTAGAAGAGACCCAGTACTTC. It specifies CSAQGPGLEETQYF.

This clonotype was seen repeatedly, ten times or more. One end of the junction varies from germline; a read error may be responsible. The rearrangement joins TRBV6-1 to TRBJ1-1; D is possibly TRBD1 (5 bases). This CDR3 contains 12 residues. The germline gives CDR1 MNHNS, CDR2 SASEGT. In DNA form, the CDR3 reads TGTGCCAGCAGGGAAGGGGTGACTGAAGCTTTCTTT. Translation: CASREGVTEAFF.

This clonotype was found a few times. V usage is TRBV12-3 or TRBV12-4 and J usage is TRBJ2-5, with D perhaps being TRBD1 or TRBD2 (6 bases each). The V and J ends lost 3 bases and 5 bases respectively, with 13 bases between them. The CDR3 totals 14 residues. This chain's CDR3 is CASSFHGGLETQYF. DNA of the CDR3: TGTGCCAGCAGTTTTCATGGGGGGCTGGAGACCCAGTACTTC.

This clonotype was seen many times. V is TRBV20-1 and J is TRBJ2-7; the D call may be TRBD1 or TRBD2 (5 bases each). V lost 3 bases and J 3 bases, leaving 15 bases between the germline ends. Per the germline V gene, CDR1 is DFQATT and CDR2 is SNEGSKA (reference sequence). The length of the CDR3 is 14 residues. For the CDR3, the DNA is TGCAGTGCTAGGGGGGATAAGGAACTCTACGAGCAGTACTTC. Its translation is CSARGDKELYEQYF.

This clonotype was counted ten times or more. The junction departs from the called germline gene at one end, perhaps through a read error. This chain links TRBV5-1 with TRBJ2-5, with 11 bases lining up with TRBD2. CDR1 and CDR2 from the germline V gene are SGHRS and YFSETQ. CDR3 length: 13 amino acids. The CDR3 loop is CASSLAGGETQYF. The CDR3 nucleotides read TGTGCCAGCAGTCTAGCGGGAGGAGAGACCCAGTACTTC.

This clonotype was recorded at least ten times. The V call is TRBV6-5, the J call TRBJ2-1; TRBD2 aligns across 8 bases. Per germline, CDR1 MNHEY and CDR2 SVGAGI. The CDR3 consists of 15 residues. V lost 6 bases to trimming and J lost 4 bases; unmatched junction nucleotides: 8. CDR3 nucleotide sequence: TGTGCCAGCAGCCCCCGGCGGGGGGCTTACAATGAGCAGTTCTTC. Translation gives CASSPRRGAYNEQFF.

This clonotype has at least ten counts. The V call is TRBV6-1, the J call TRBJ1-5; D not resolved. Germline V lookup: CDR1 MNHNS, CDR2 SASEGT. The CDR3 is 14 amino acids. V gave up 0 bases and J gave up 4 bases, with 7 bases separating them. The DNA of the CDR3 is TGTGCCAGCAGTGAAGCTTCAGCTAATCAGCCCCAGCATTTT. The encoded protein is CASSEASANQPQHF.

The CDR3 sequence: CASSPASGTDMAQYF. The DNA for the CDR3 is TGTGCCAGCTCACCTGCCTCCGGGACGGACATGGCCCAGTACTTC. This rearrangement joins TRBV18 to TRBJ2-5; D tentatively fits TRBD1 or TRBD2 (5 bases each). Trimming pared 3 bases from V and 9 bases from J, leaving 20 bases between. The CDR3 sequence is 15 residues long. Per germline, CDR1 KGHSH and CDR2 LQKENI.

This clonotype was recorded at least ten times. V and J are TRBV28 and TRBJ1-2, with 7 bases that match TRBD1. J gave up 7 bases and V 4 bases, and 12 bases lay outside the gene matches. CDR1 is MDHEN, CDR2 SYDVKM, per germline. The CDR3 consists of 15 residues. The CDR3 DNA is TGTGCCAGCAGTTCCAACAGGGGAATGACCGGTGGCTACACCTTC. Protein: CASSSNRGMTGGYTF.

This clonotype was seen many times. The chain carries TRBV20-1 and TRBJ2-5; 8 bases match TRBD2. V was clipped by 0 bases and J by 2 bases; unmatched bases: 5. Looked up from germline, CDR1 is DFQATT and CDR2 is SNEGSKA (reference sequence). This CDR3 contains 15 residues. DNA of the CDR3: TGCAGTGCTAGAGATGTACCGGGGGGGCAAGAGACCCAGTACTTC. Protein product: CSARDVPGGQETQYF.

This clonotype was counted ten times or more. The rearrangement joins TRBV6-5 to TRBJ2-7, with D tentatively TRBD1 (6 bases). The CDR3 has 14 amino acids. CDR1 is MNHEY, CDR2 SVGAGI, per germline. V dropped 6 bases and J dropped 2 bases, with 14 bases sitting between them. In DNA, the CDR3 is TGTGCCAGCAGCCCGAGACAGGACGCCTACGAGCAGTACTTC. Translation: CASSPRQDAYEQYF.